Listed below are T cell receptor beta chains from one sample, sequenced in a study of T cell responses to AZD1222 COVID-19 vaccine. Here immunoSEQ multiplex PCR was the method, and the copy in TCRdb shows in-frame clones only, minus some. The repertoire holds approximately 100,000 clones, with 90% to 95% as singletons. The sequencing used peripheral blood, collected on day 0 of AZD1222 vaccination. The receptors derive from an adult in good health. Each CDR3 is given with its conserved first and last residue. Each record gives: V gene, D gene, J gene, clone size, CDR3 protein, CDR3 DNA. A D gene is named only where the DNA matches it firmly. A clone size is listed for some rows: how often the clone was seen (once, few, many), or a class if it is expanded.

V gene: TRBV7-9; D gene: NA; J gene: TRBJ2-1; clone size: NA; CDR3 protein: CASSQGDPQGNEQFF; CDR3 DNA: TGTGCCAGCAGCCAAGGGGATCCCCAGGGCAATGAGCAGTTCTTC
V gene: TRBV11-2; D gene: NA; J gene: TRBJ2-5; clone size: NA; CDR3 protein: CASSLGETQYF; CDR3 DNA: TGTGCCAGCAGCTTGGGTGAGACCCAGTACTTC
V gene: TRBV4-2; D gene: NA; J gene: TRBJ1-5; clone size: NA; CDR3 protein: CASSQAQSGDQPQHF; CDR3 DNA: TGTGCCAGCAGCCAAGCCCAATCAGGGGATCAGCCCCAGCATTTT
V gene: TRBV19; D gene: NA; J gene: TRBJ1-2; clone size: NA; CDR3 protein: CASSITDYGYTF; CDR3 DNA: TGTGCCAGTAGTATAACAGACTATGGCTACACCTTC
V gene: TRBV7-2; D gene: NA; J gene: TRBJ1-6; clone size: NA; CDR3 protein: CASSKEGGSYNSPLHF; CDR3 DNA: TGTGCCAGCAGCAAGGAAGGGGGCTCCTATAATTCACCCCTCCACTTT
V gene: TRBV27; D gene: TRBD1; J gene: TRBJ2-4; clone size: NA; CDR3 protein: CASSRPGQGTNIQYF; CDR3 DNA: TGTGCCAGCAGTCGCCCGGGACAGGGAACCAACATTCAGTACTTC
V gene: TRBV28; D gene: NA; J gene: TRBJ1-4; clone size: NA; CDR3 protein: CASSLGGGGQREKLFF; CDR3 DNA: TGTGCCAGCAGTTTAGGCGGGGGGGGGCAGAGAGAAAAACTGTTTTTT
V gene: TRBV2; D gene: TRBD1; J gene: TRBJ1-2; clone size: NA; CDR3 protein: CASRTSPGQGHGYTF; CDR3 DNA: TGTGCCAGCAGGACGTCCCCGGGACAGGGCCATGGCTACACCTTC
V gene: TRBV18; D gene: NA; J gene: TRBJ1-5; clone size: NA; CDR3 protein: CASSPQGDQPQHF; CDR3 DNA: TGTGCCAGCTCACCACAGGGGGATCAGCCCCAGCATTTT
V gene: TRBV15; D gene: NA; J gene: TRBJ1-5; clone size: NA; CDR3 protein: CATSRPGNYQPQHF; CDR3 DNA: TGTGCCACCAGCAGACCAGGGAATTATCAGCCCCAGCATTTT
V gene: TRBV7-8; D gene: NA; J gene: TRBJ1-2; clone size: NA; CDR3 protein: CASSLDSPLYTF; CDR3 DNA: TGTGCCAGCAGCTTAGACTCCCCACTCTACACCTTC
V gene: TRBV7-8; D gene: TRBD1; J gene: TRBJ2-1; clone size: NA; CDR3 protein: CASSLPYLNPAGTEGNEQFF; CDR3 DNA: TGTGCCAGCAGCTTACCTTATCTAAACCCAGCCGGGACAGAGGGGAATGAGCAGTTCTTC
V gene: TRBV5-4; D gene: TRBD1; J gene: TRBJ1-2; clone size: NA; CDR3 protein: CASSRTGNYGYTF; CDR3 DNA: TGTGCCAGCAGCAGGACAGGGAACTATGGCTACACCTTC
V gene: TRBV12-5; D gene: NA; J gene: TRBJ2-7; clone size: NA; CDR3 protein: CASGFKPLAGSSYEQYF; CDR3 DNA: TGTGCTAGTGGTTTTAAGCCCCTGGCAGGAAGCTCCTACGAGCAGTACTTC
V gene: TRBV6-1; D gene: NA; J gene: TRBJ2-7; clone size: once; CDR3 protein: CASSDPRDGLYEQYF; CDR3 DNA: TGTGCCAGCAGTGACCCCAGAGACGGGCTCTACGAGCAGTACTTC
V gene: TRBV4-1; D gene: TRBD1; J gene: TRBJ2-7; clone size: once; CDR3 protein: CASSQEGTGGPEQYF; CDR3 DNA: TGCGCCAGCAGCCAAGAAGGGACAGGGGGTCCCGAGCAGTACTTC
V gene: TRBV6-6; D gene: NA; J gene: TRBJ2-7; clone size: NA; CDR3 protein: CASSPTREQYF; CDR3 DNA: TGTGCCAGCAGCCCAACCCGCGAGCAGTACTTC
V gene: TRBV6-4; D gene: NA; J gene: TRBJ2-3; clone size: NA; CDR3 protein: CASSSHADSTDTQYF; CDR3 DNA: TGTGCCAGCAGCAGCCACGCGGACAGCACAGATACGCAGTATTTT
V gene: TRBV7-2; D gene: TRBD1; J gene: TRBJ1-2; clone size: NA; CDR3 protein: CASSRDRAINYGYTF; CDR3 DNA: TGTGCCAGCAGCCGCGACAGGGCTATTAACTATGGCTACACCTTC
V gene: TRBV19; D gene: NA; J gene: TRBJ1-6; clone size: NA; CDR3 protein: CASRWADSYNSPLHF; CDR3 DNA: TGTGCCAGTAGGTGGGCCGACTCCTATAATTCACCCCTCCACTTT
V gene: TRBV7-2; D gene: NA; J gene: TRBJ2-5; clone size: NA; CDR3 protein: CASSLDRALGETQYF; CDR3 DNA: TGTGCCAGCAGCTTAGACAGAGCTTTGGGGGAGACCCAGTACTTC